This is a list of T cell receptor beta chains from one sample in a study of identical twins. Via MiXCR, TCRdb re-called the 5' RACE reads, giving one row per CDR3 protein. Among 450,000 or so distinct CDR3 sequences, over 12% were seen once, and the ten largest hold about 0.52%. These same records also appear under a second study, on yellow fever vaccine responses in identical twins.

Material for sequencing was CD4+ T cells sorted from blood. The receptor set was obtained from a young woman in good health. CDR3s include the opening cysteine and the closing phenylalanine or tryptophan. The order of the fields is J gene, V gene, clone size, CDR3 length, D gene, CDR3 DNA, CDR3 protein. D genes are given only for firm matches. Rows give clone size only sometimes, using once, few, many, or a class for an expanded clone.

TRBJ2-1	TRBV6-2/TRBV6-3	few	20	TRBD2	TGTGCCAGCAGTTTCGCCACAGGGGGCGGGACTAGCGGGAGCTTCCATGAGCAGTTCTTC	CASSFATGGGTSGSFHEQFF
TRBJ2-7	TRBV25-1	few	12	NA	TGTGCCAGCAGTGGACGGCTATACGAGCAGTACTTC	CASSGRLYEQYF
TRBJ2-5	TRBV7-9	NA	12	NA	TGTGCCACAGGGCAAACACAAGAGACCCAGTACTTC	CATGQTQETQYF
TRBJ2-3	TRBV5-1	NA	15	TRBD2	TGCGCCAGCAGCTTGGGAGCGGGGGGGCCAGATACGCAGTATTTT	CASSLGAGGPDTQYF
TRBJ2-5	TRBV3-1	few	14	NA	TGTGCCAGCAGCCACCAGGGTGGTCAAGAGACCCAGTACTTC	CASSHQGGQETQYF
TRBJ1-4	TRBV19	NA	15	NA	TGTGCCAGTAAGGCGTTAGGAACAGGGAGTGAAAAACTGTTTTTT	CASKALGTGSEKLFF
TRBJ2-7	TRBV7-2	few	14	NA	TGTGCCAGCAGTCCCGGAGACAGGCCCTACGAGCAGTACTTC	CASSPGDRPYEQYF
TRBJ1-5	TRBV6-1	few	14	NA	TGTGCCAGCAGCCTGTTAGGGGAGGATCAGCCCCAGCATTTT	CASSLLGEDQPQHF
TRBJ1-2	TRBV29-1	NA	14	TRBD1	TGCAGCGTGCGTATAAACAGGGGTGGTGATGGCTACACCTTC	CSVRINRGGDGYTF
TRBJ2-2	TRBV5-1	few	18	TRBD2	TGCGCCAGCAGCTTCTCTAGCGGGGGGACTACGAACACCGGGGAGCTGTTTTTT	CASSFSSGGTTNTGELFF
TRBJ2-2	TRBV7-2	few	17	NA	TGTGCCAGCAGCTTAGGAGGGGTTAGCACGAACACCGGGGAGCTGTTTTTT	CASSLGGVSTNTGELFF
TRBJ2-7	TRBV3-1	few	12	NA	TGTGCCAGCAGCCAAGTGGAATACGAGCAGTACTTC	CASSQVEYEQYF
TRBJ2-1	TRBV5-1	few	15	NA	TGCGCCAGCAGCTTGCCAGTAGATACCTACAATGAGCAGTTCTTC	CASSLPVDTYNEQFF
TRBJ1-6	TRBV6-5	few	15	TRBD1	TGTGCCAGCAGTTACCGGGGACAGGAGAATTCACCCCTCCACTTT	CASSYRGQENSPLHF
TRBJ2-5	TRBV5-1	NA	14	NA	TGCGCCAGCAGCTTGGTGGGGGACCAAGAGACCCAGTACTTC	CASSLVGDQETQYF
TRBJ1-3	TRBV11-3	few	15	TRBD1	TGTGCCAGCAGCTTCGGGACAGGGGCTGGAAACACCATATATTTT	CASSFGTGAGNTIYF
TRBJ2-5	TRBV27	few	19	NA	TGTGCCAGCAGTTTATTTTCGATTTGGGGCCGGGGGCTCCAAGAGACCCAGTACTTC	CASSLFSIWGRGLQETQYF
TRBJ2-2	TRBV6-2/TRBV6-3	few	17	TRBD1	TGTGCCAGCAGTTACCCGTCAGGACAGGGGGCGAACGGGGAGCTGTTTTTT	CASSYPSGQGANGELFF
TRBJ2-7	TRBV7-2	NA	15	NA	TGTGCCAGCAGCTTAATATTGGGTGTCCAGGACGAGCAGTACTTC	CASSLILGVQDEQYF
TRBJ1-2	TRBV4-2	NA	16	NA	TGTGCCAGCAGCCACCCCGGAGGACAGTCGAACTATGGCTACACCTTC	CASSHPGGQSNYGYTF
TRBJ1-1	TRBV6-6	NA	13	NA	TGTGCCAGCAGTGTTTTAATGAACACTGAAGCTTTCTTT	CASSVLMNTEAFF
TRBJ2-1	TRBV27	few	15	NA	TGTGCCAGCAGCCCTAGCTATGACTCCTACAATGAGCAGTTCTTC	CASSPSYDSYNEQFF